This T cell receptor beta chain was identified in a study of T cell responses to AZD1222 COVID-19 vaccine. Whole-study results and caveats: White British ancestry dominated among donors, who included more females, and clonal diversity was possibly underestimated. Per reports, nearly half of all spike-specific TCRs target regions that are unmutated in variants.

TCRdb keeps only in-frame clones here, not all; method: immunoSEQ multiplex PCR. The table lists tens of thousands of clones, about 72% of them singletons, with 21% in the top ten. The V gene end was trimmed by 6 bases and the J gene end by 4 bases; junction bases not matched to a gene: 11. Looked up from germline, CDR1 is LNHDA and CDR2 is SQIVND (reference sequence). The CDR3 spans 16 residues. Turning to this clone: The antigen is not known.

The receptor comes from an adult in good health. Sequenced material: peripheral blood, taken on day 0 of AZD1222 vaccination. The chain joins TRBV19 to TRBJ1-2; 10 nucleotides align to TRBD1. The DNA of the CDR3 is TGTGCCAGTAGAAATTCCGGGACAGGGGATTCCTATGGCTACACCTTC. It specifies CASRNSGTGDSYGYTF.